This T cell receptor beta chain stems from a study of T cells in Graves' hyperthyroidism and ophthalmopathy. Regions amplified from RNA transcripts were the TCR beta CDR3 regions. An initial round of RT-PCR targeting the TCR CDR3 relied on the HTBI primer set. TCRdb fed the multiplex PCR reads into MiXCR, producing one record per CDR3 protein. The sample includes over 300,000 distinct CDR3 sequences, about 15% of them seen just once. From germline, CDR1 is MNHEY and CDR2 SVGEGT. J was trimmed by 3 bases and V by 2 bases; bases with no gene match: 9. The CDR3 loop spans 16 amino acids. Study-wide results and limits: Stable hyperthyroidism was separated from ophthalmopathy by a model based on 13 V-J features.

As concerns this clonotype: The antigen is unknown.

The receptor was isolated from a woman aged 55 to 70 with Graves' hyperthyroidism. The chain recombines TRBV6-2 or TRBV6-3 with TRBJ1-2, with 7 nucleotides matching TRBD1. Sequencing was carried out using blood. For the CDR3, the DNA is TGTGCCAGCAGTTACCATGGGACAGTTCTCGACTATGGCTACACCTTC. This translates into CASSYHGTVLDYGYTF.